The clone carrying this T cell receptor (beta chain) counts as medium-sized (0.01 to 0.1%). Its antigen is unknown. This CDR3 is built from 16 residues. V dropped 1 base and J dropped 5 bases, with 17 bases sitting between them. Germline values: CDR1 SGHVS, CDR2 FQNEAQ. This entry belongs to a study of vaccination and CD4 T cells after COVID-19. The wider study: Blood was drawn a median around 66 days post second dose, range 14 to 241.

The treatment is: approximately nine-day PBMC culture with coronavirus spike peptide pools or control peptides (ViraFEST assay). In healthy vaccine recipients, nucleocapsid antibodies were negative before and after vaccination, showing no prior SARS-CoV-2 infection. An Oncomine TCR Beta short-read assay was used to sequence the DNA from cultured CD4+ T cells. TCRdb re-analysed the PCR reads in MiXCR, keeping a single row per CDR3 protein. In the table there are nearly 15,000 distinct CDR3 sequences, about 83% of which are singletons. The TCR originated in a human donor who received a COVID-19 vaccine. This chain connects TRBV7-8 to TRBJ2-5, with D possibly being TRBD1 (6 bases). The sequencing used CD4+ T cells from blood, cultured in vitro, collected after SARS-CoV-2 vaccination. The CDR3 coding sequence is TGTGCCAGCAGCTTAGTAACAGGGATGTCCGCGGAGACCCAGTACTTC. Amino acid sequence: CASSLVTGMSAETQYF. The full variable domain, its missing parts supplied by reference TRBV7-8 and TRBJ2-5, is GAGVSQSPRYKVAKRGQDVALRCDPISGHVSLFWYQQALGQGPEFLTYFQNEAQLDKSGLPSDRFFAERPEGSVSTLKIQRTQQEDSAVYLCASSLVTGMSAETQYFGPGTRLLVL.